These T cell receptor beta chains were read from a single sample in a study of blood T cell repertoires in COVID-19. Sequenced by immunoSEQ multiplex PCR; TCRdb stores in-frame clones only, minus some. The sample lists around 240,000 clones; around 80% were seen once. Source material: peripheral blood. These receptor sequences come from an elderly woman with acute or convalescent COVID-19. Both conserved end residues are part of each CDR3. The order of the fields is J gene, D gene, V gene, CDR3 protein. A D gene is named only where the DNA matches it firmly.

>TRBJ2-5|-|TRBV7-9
CASSSTSASTSQFGETQYF
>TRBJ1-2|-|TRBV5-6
CASSSPRGAWGYTF
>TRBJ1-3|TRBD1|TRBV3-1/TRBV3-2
CASSQEGQGRGNTIYF
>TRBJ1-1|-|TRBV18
CASSGGVVTEAFF
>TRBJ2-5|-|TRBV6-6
CASSYLEGIQYF
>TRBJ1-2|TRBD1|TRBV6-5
CASSYRDRHGYTF
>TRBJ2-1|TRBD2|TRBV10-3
CAISARTSSSSYNEQFF
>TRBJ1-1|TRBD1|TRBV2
CASRRDRGLLLNTEAFF
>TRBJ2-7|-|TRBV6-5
CASRMGALSYEQYF
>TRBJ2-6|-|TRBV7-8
CASRQSSGANVLTF
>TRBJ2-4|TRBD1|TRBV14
CASSPTGGVRMKNIQYF
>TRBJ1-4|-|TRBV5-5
CASSFGSLGGGEKLFF
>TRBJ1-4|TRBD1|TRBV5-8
CASARDSQFATNEKLFF
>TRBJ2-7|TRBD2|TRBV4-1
CASSQYHGGAPSYEQYF
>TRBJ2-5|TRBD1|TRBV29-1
CSVARGQGLGETQYF
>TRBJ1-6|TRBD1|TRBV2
CASSVLPSHQGAGSPLHF
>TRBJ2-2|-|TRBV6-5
CASSYSVATNTGELFF
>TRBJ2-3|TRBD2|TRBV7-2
CASSSPRASGRTTDTQYF
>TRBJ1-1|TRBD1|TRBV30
CAWILQGGIEAFF
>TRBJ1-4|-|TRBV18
CASSRGGEEKLFF
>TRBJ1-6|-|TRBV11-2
CASSLERSGPLHF
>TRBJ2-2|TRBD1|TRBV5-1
CASSSTGTGGIGELFF
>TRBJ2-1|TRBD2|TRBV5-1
CASSSKGLASRNEQFF
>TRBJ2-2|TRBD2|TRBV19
CASSPPGLGPTGELFF
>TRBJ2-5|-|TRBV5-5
CASSLGENQETQYF
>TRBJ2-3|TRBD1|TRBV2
CASSAPDRGRYTQYF
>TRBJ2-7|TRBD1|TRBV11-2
CASSLVGDRGYEQYF
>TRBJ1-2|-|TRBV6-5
CASITGFSDGYTF
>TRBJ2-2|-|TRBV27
CASSFVFTGELFF
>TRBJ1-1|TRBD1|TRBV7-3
CASSTMGQGISEAFF
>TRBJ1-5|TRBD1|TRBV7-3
CASSKGANQPQHF
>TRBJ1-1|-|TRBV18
CASSPSITGKNTEAFF
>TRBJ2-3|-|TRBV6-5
CASSYSRQGTDTQYF
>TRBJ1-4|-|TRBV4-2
CASSQLNTGSNEKLFF
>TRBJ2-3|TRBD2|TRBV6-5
CASRSAGGPDTQYF
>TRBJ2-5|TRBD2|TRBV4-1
CASSQVGLAQETQYF
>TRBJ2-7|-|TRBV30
CAWSVPGFSYEQYF
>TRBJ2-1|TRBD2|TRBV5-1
CASSPGLAYNEQFF
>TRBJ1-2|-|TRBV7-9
CASSLVLGPYYGYTF
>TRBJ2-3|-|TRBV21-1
CASSKVLGTSTDTQYF
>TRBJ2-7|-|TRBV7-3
CASSTYLSEQYF
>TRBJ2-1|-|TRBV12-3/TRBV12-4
CASSIGVQNEQFF
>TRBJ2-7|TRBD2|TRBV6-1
CASSEEASGVSYEQYF
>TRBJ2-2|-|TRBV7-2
CASSAVSRNTGELFF
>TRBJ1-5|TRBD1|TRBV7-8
CASSLVGQGLIPQHF
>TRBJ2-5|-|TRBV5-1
CASSPAGGSIFQETQYF
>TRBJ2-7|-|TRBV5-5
CASSLTRGPAAEQYF
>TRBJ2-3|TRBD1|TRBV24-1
CATSDYSGTGPTQYF
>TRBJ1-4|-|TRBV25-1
CASSEARHVNEKLFF
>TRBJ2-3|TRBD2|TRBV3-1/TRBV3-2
CASSQVTTSGRDTQYF
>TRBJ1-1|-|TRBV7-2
CASSLGGSQDPEAFF
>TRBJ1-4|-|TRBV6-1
CASSEAWGGSGALLEF
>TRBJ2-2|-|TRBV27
CASSGRGNTGELFF
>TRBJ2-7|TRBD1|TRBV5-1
CASSLEGGAAKEQYF
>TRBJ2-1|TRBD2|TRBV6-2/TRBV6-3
CASSGTRDSNEQFF